A selection of T cell receptor beta chains follows, all from one sample in a study of T cell responses to AZD1222 COVID-19 vaccine. Method: immunoSEQ multiplex PCR; TCRdb's copy keeps in-frame clones and lacks some. The sample holds 80,000 or so clones, 70% to 85% seen once. Here the sequenced sample was peripheral blood, taken on day 0 of AZD1222 vaccination. The receptors were sampled from an adult in good health. The CDR3 runs from the conserved cysteine through the conserved F or W. The order of the fields is V gene, J gene, D gene, clone size, CDR3 protein, CDR3 DNA. The D gene is left open where the match is weak. Clone size is shown for a subset of rows, as once, few, many or a class of expanded clone.

TRBV28	TRBJ1-1	-	-	CASSLSIRPEAFF	TGTGCCAGCAGTTTATCTATCCGGCCAGAAGCTTTCTTT
TRBV11-2	TRBJ2-1	TRBD2	-	CASTVAGGSYNEQFF	TGTGCCAGCACCGTAGCGGGAGGATCCTACAATGAGCAGTTCTTC
TRBV7-9	TRBJ2-5	-	-	CASSRSVEETQYF	TGTGCCAGCAGCCGATCCGTAGAAGAGACCCAGTACTTC
TRBV19	TRBJ2-5	-	-	CASSILGQRETQYF	TGTGCCAGTAGTATTTTGGGCCAGAGAGAGACCCAGTACTTC
TRBV2	TRBJ1-5	-	few	CASSETNSNQPQHF	TGTGCCAGCAGTGAAACGAACTCAAATCAGCCCCAGCATTTT
TRBV11-2	TRBJ1-6	-	-	CASSLFVYNSPLHF	TGTGCCAGCAGCCTCTTCGTGTATAATTCACCCCTCCACTTT
TRBV14	TRBJ2-2	TRBD1	-	CASSHGQGATGELFF	TGTGCCAGCAGCCATGGACAGGGGGCTACCGGGGAGCTGTTTTTT
TRBV5-4	TRBJ1-4	TRBD1	few	CASSEVGQGGEKLFF	TGTGCCAGCAGCGAAGTCGGACAGGGGGGTGAAAAACTGTTTTTT
TRBV29-1	TRBJ2-2	TRBD2	-	CSIRKAGGGELFF	TGCAGCATAAGGAAGGCGGGAGGCGGGGAGCTGTTTTTT
TRBV4-2	TRBJ1-2	TRBD1	-	CASSQTGTGGSYGYTF	TGTGCCAGCAGCCAAACCGGGACAGGGGGCTCTTATGGCTACACCTTC
TRBV18	TRBJ2-1	TRBD2	-	CASSDSGGELNEQFF	TGTGCCAGCTCAGATAGCGGGGGCGAACTCAATGAGCAGTTCTTC
TRBV2	TRBJ2-7	TRBD2	-	CASRLTSGSYEQYF	TGTGCCAGCAGATTAACTAGCGGTTCCTACGAGCAGTACTTC
TRBV9	TRBJ2-5	-	-	CASSVGPQRQETQYF	TGTGCCAGCAGCGTAGGTCCCCAGCGGCAAGAGACCCAGTACTTC
TRBV3-1/TRBV3-2	TRBJ1-4	TRBD1	-	CASSPEDRATNEKLFF	TGTGCCAGCAGCCCTGAAGACAGGGCCACTAATGAAAAACTGTTTTTT
TRBV27	TRBJ1-1	-	-	CASSLRYQSATSNTEAFF	TGTGCCAGCAGTTTACGGTACCAAAGCGCTACCTCAAACACTGAAGCTTTCTTT
TRBV19	TRBJ2-2	-	-	CATNPGGNTGELFF	TGTGCCACCAACCCGGGCGGGAACACCGGGGAGCTGTTTTTT
TRBV18	TRBJ1-4	-	once	CASSPPVGEKLFF	TGTGCCAGCTCACCACCCGTAGGAGAAAAACTGTTTTTT
TRBV29-1	TRBJ1-2	-	-	CSAPELASNYGYTF	TGCAGCGCCCCCGAACTAGCCTCTAACTATGGCTACACCTTC
TRBV6-5	TRBJ2-1	TRBD2	-	CASSYLASGMGNEQFF	TGTGCCAGCAGTTACTTAGCTAGCGGGATGGGGAATGAGCAGTTCTTC
TRBV5-1	TRBJ1-1	-	once	CASSSQGGGTEAFF	TGCGCCAGCAGCTCGCAGGGCGGGGGGACTGAAGCTTTCTTT
TRBV5-1	TRBJ1-1	-	-	CASSLEGSRTTEAFF	TGCGCCAGCAGCTTGGAAGGCAGCCGAACGACTGAAGCTTTCTTT
TRBV6-6	TRBJ1-6	TRBD1	-	CASSRLGDRDNSPLHF	TGTGCCAGCAGTCGACTCGGGGACAGGGACAATTCACCCCTCCACTTT
TRBV7-6	TRBJ1-4	TRBD1	-	CASSRDRVTNEKLFF	TGTGCCAGCAGCCGAGACAGGGTGACTAATGAAAAACTGTTTTTT
TRBV20-1	TRBJ1-2	TRBD1	-	CSARAGGSYTF	TGCAGTGCTAGGGCAGGGGGCAGCTACACCTTC
TRBV14	TRBJ2-5	TRBD1	-	CASSQQLTGSQYF	TGTGCCAGCAGCCAACAGCTGACAGGGTCCCAGTACTTC